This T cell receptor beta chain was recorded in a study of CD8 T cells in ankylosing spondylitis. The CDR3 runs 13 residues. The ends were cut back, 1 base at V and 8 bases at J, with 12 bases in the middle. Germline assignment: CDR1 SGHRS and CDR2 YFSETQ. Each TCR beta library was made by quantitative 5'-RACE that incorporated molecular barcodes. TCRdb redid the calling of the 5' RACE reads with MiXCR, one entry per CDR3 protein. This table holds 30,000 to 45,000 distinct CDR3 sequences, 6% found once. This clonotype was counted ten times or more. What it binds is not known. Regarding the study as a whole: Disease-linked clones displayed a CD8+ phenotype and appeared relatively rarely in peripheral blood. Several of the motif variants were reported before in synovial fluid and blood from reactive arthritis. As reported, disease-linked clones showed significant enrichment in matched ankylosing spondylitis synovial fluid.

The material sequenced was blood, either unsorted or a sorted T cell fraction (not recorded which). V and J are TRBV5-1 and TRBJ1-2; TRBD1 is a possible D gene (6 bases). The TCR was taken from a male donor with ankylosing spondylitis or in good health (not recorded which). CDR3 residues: CASSLQGSKGYTF. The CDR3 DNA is TGCGCCAGCAGCTTGCAGGGGTCGAAGGGCTACACCTTC.